This passage covers 10 T cell receptor beta chains from one sample sequenced in a study of blood T cells in healthy people across ages. A second PCR, run for roughly 7 to 12 cycles, used a sample-barcoded 5' primer plus a J-beta primer mix. TCRdb re-derived calls from the 5' RACE reads in MiXCR, one entry per CDR3 protein. The table has 1.5 million or so distinct CDR3 sequences, roughly 45% seen once. Sample: blood. The receptors derive from a woman under 30 in good health.

This chain joins TRBV9 and TRBJ2-2, with a possible D match to TRBD1 (5 bases). The CDR3 is 15 amino acids. V lost 3 bases and J 4 bases, leaving 13 bases between the germline ends. From germline, CDR1 is SGDLS and CDR2 YYNGEE. The CDR3 reads CASSAEPRGTGELFF. Here the CDR3 DNA reads TGTGCCAGCAGCGCTGAGCCAAGGGGCACCGGGGAGCTGTTTTTT.

The rearrangement uses TRBV10-3 and TRBJ1-1; TRBD1 might be the D (5 bases). The germline V and J ends were trimmed by 7 bases and 1 base, with 10 bases remaining between them. Germline V gene data show CDR1 as ENHRY and CDR2 as SYGVKD. This CDR3 is built from 13 residues. CDR3 nucleotides: TGTGCCATCAAACCCGGGGGGAACACTGAAGCTTTCTTT. It encodes CAIKPGGNTEAFF.

This clonotype showed up just a few times. The chain joins TRBV20-1 to TRBJ1-2; a weak D match, TRBD1 (5 bases). CDR3 length: 12 amino acids. In germline, CDR1 is DFQATT, CDR2 SNEGSKA (reference sequence). Trimming cost V 3 bases and J 3 bases, with 8 bases left between them. As DNA, the CDR3 is TGCAGTGCTAGTGCGGGGGACTATGGCTACACCTTC. Translation: CSASAGDYGYTF.

V gene TRBV2 combines with J gene TRBJ1-4; perhaps TRBD1 as D (5 bases). The CDR3 spans 18 residues. The V end was cut by 3 bases, the J end by 6 bases, with 23 bases between. CDR1 and CDR2 from the germline V gene are SNHLY and FYNNEI. Here the CDR3 reads CASSDFRYYDRRDEKLFF. DNA of the CDR3: TGTGCCAGCAGTGATTTTCGGTATTATGACAGACGAGATGAAAAACTGTTTTTT.

This clonotype was picked up a small number of times. V is TRBV10-3 and J is TRBJ2-3, with 14 bases identical to TRBD2. The CDR3 totals 16 residues. Germline assignment: CDR1 ENHRY and CDR2 SYGVKD. Losses at the gene ends were 4 bases for V and 6 bases for J; bases not matched to a gene: 6. The CDR3 region has the DNA TGTGCCATCAGTGGGGGACTAGCGGGAGAACGCGATACGCAGTATTTT. Amino acids: CAISGGLAGERDTQYF.

The chain combines TRBV2 with TRBJ2-5, with D perhaps given as TRBD1 or TRBD2 (6 bases each). The J call may be faulty, since TRBJ2-7 better matches the DNA end. This CDR3 is 14 amino acids long. Looked up from germline, CDR1 is SNHLY and CDR2 is FYNNEI. The CDR3 sequence is CASRETTGGDEQYF. CDR3 DNA sequence: TGTGCCAGCAGGGAGACGACAGGAGGGGACGAGCAGTACTTC.

The J gene is TRBJ1-2, the V gene TRBV20-1; D might be TRBD1 (6 bases). Germline CDR1 DFQATT, CDR2 SNEGSKA (reference sequence). The CDR3 loop spans 17 amino acids. Trimming removed 0 bases at V and 8 bases at J, with 25 bases between. The CDR3 bases are TGCAGTGCTAGAGATGGAGGCGGCACAGGGAGGTTTGGGGGCTACACCTTC. Translation gives CSARDGGGTGRFGGYTF.

The table lists this clonotype with a few counts. The chain combines TRBV7-9 with TRBJ2-3; D is perhaps TRBD1 or TRBD2 (5 bases each). The germline V and J ends were trimmed by 5 bases and 0 bases, with 12 bases remaining between them. Germline V gene sequence: CDR1 SEHNR, CDR2 FQNEAQ (reference sequence). The CDR3 has 15 amino acids. CDR3 protein: CASSQEGLSTDTQYF. The CDR3 DNA is TGTGCCAGCAGCCAAGAGGGGCTCAGCACAGATACGCAGTATTTT.

This clonotype turned up a few times. This chain joins TRBV12-3 or TRBV12-4 and TRBJ2-7; D is unresolved. Trimming stripped 6 bases from V and 7 bases from J, with 25 bases between. This CDR3 has 16 amino acids. Written as DNA, the CDR3 is TGTGCCAGCAGGAAATCGACCGCGGCCAGGCCGGATGAGCAGTACTTC. As protein: CASRKSTAARPDEQYF.

This chain joins TRBV4-1 and TRBJ1-2, with D maybe TRBD1 (6 bases). Looked up from germline, CDR1 is MGHRA and CDR2 is YSYEKL. Between the trimmed V and J ends, which lost 2 bases and 8 bases, there was a span of 18 bases. CDR3 length: 15 amino acids. CDR3 sequence: CASSQNRASRGGYTF. CDR3 coding DNA: TGCGCCAGCAGCCAAAACAGGGCCTCCCGGGGGGGCTACACCTTC.